This T cell receptor (beta chain) was profiled in a study of T cell responses to AZD1222 COVID-19 vaccine. Study-wide background: Second doses at about 4 or about 12 weeks were pooled.

General study results and limits: Rises in breadth and depth of Spike-specific TCRs came after two AZD1222 doses. Reportedly, close to half of spike-specific TCRs are directed against unmutated variant regions. Only six individuals given AZD1222 were seropositive at baseline.

A few counts support this clone. The antigen remains unidentified. Sequenced by immunoSEQ multiplex PCR; TCRdb stores in-frame clones only, minus some. The table shows about 160,000 clones, with 75% to 90% occurring only once. Germline V gene lookup returns CDR1 LGHDT and CDR2 YNNKEL (reference sequence). V lost 0 bases, J lost 5 bases, and 10 bases stayed unmatched. This CDR3 is 17 amino acids long. The receptor's source is an adult in good health. This rearrangement joins TRBV3-1 (or the pseudogene TRBV3-2) to TRBJ2-1, with TRBD1 matching over 7 bases. This specimen consisted of peripheral blood, obtained on day 0 of AZD1222 vaccination. This CDR3 reads CASSQEFRDSGNNEQFF. CDR3 in DNA: TGTGCCAGCAGCCAAGAATTTCGGGACAGCGGAAACAATGAGCAGTTCTTC.